These 28 T cell receptor beta chains were sequenced from one sample in a study of OX40 agonist ivuxolimab in advanced cancers. The assay was immunoSEQ multiplex PCR, and TCRdb's table has in-frame clones only and misses some. The sample has about 120,000 clones, just over 90% seen once. The sample in question was CD4+ or CD8+ T cells sorted from blood, obtained in a trial of the OX40 agonist ivuxolimab. All receptors come from an adult with an advanced solid tumor such as melanoma, head and neck, liver or kidney cancer.

V is TRBV6-1 and J is TRBJ1-1; D is undetermined. CDR1 and CDR2 from the germline V gene are MNHNS and SASEGT. The CDR3 is 12 residues long. V was trimmed by 5 bases and J by 6 bases, leaving 10 bases between them. The CDR3 sequence: CASSTVGAEAFF. CDR3 DNA sequence: TGTGCCAGCAGTACAGTAGGTGCTGAAGCTTTCTTT.

This clone was seen just once. The rearrangement links TRBV27 to TRBJ1-2, with D possibly TRBD1 on 5 matching bases. V was pared by 4 bases and J by 2 bases, with 11 bases between. CDR3 length equals 14 residues. From germline, CDR1 is MNHEY and CDR2 SMNVEV (reference sequence). The chain's CDR3 is CASSSNTGNYGYTF. The CDR3 DNA is TGTGCCAGCAGTTCCAACACAGGAAACTATGGCTACACCTTC.

The chain combines TRBV7-3 with TRBJ2-2, with D maybe TRBD1 (5 bases). Trimming left V 5 bases short and J 2 bases short, with 9 bases between. This CDR3 contains 14 residues. The germline V gene encodes CDR1 SGHTA and CDR2 FQGTGA. For the CDR3, the DNA is TGTGCCAGCAGCAAGACAGAAAACACCGGGGAGCTGTTTTTT. Translating gives CASSKTENTGELFF.

The chain combines TRBV18 with TRBJ2-3; 9 bases match TRBD1. Germline CDR1 and CDR2: KGHSH and LQKENI. The ends lost 3 bases at V and 5 bases at J; junction bases unmatched: 9. The CDR3 extends over 16 amino acids. CDR3 protein: CASSPLTGGRGDTQYF. The CDR3 DNA reads as TGTGCCAGCTCACCGCTCACAGGGGGCAGAGGAGATACGCAGTATTTT.

The CDR3 loop reads CSVGLGPSGGNEQFF. For the CDR3, the DNA is TGCAGCGTCGGACTTGGGCCTAGCGGGGGAAATGAGCAGTTCTTC. This chain uses TRBV29-1 with TRBJ2-1, with 10 positions matching TRBD2. The V gene end was trimmed by 6 bases and the J gene end by 7 bases; junction bases not matched to a gene: 12. The CDR3 contains 15 residues. Germline-derived CDR1 and CDR2 are SQVTM and ANQGSEA.

This chain joins TRBV6-1 and TRBJ2-1; D gene ambiguous. The V end lost 3 bases, the J end lost 15 bases, and 15 bases lay between the germline ends. The CDR3 contains 12 residues. The germline V gene encodes CDR1 MNHNS and CDR2 SASEGT. CDR3 coding DNA: TGTGCCAGCAGTGACGGCCTCGGCTTGGGGTTCTTC. It encodes CASSDGLGLGFF.

The chain combines TRBV9 with TRBJ1-4, with TRBD1 matching over 7 bases. The V segment lost 3 bases and the J segment 0 bases; nucleotides outside the gene matches: 5. Germline-derived CDR1 and CDR2 are SGDLS and YYNGEE. This CDR3 is built from 16 residues. The chain's CDR3 is CASSEGDRSTNEKLFF. The CDR3 nucleotides are TGTGCCAGCAGCGAGGGGGACAGATCAACTAATGAAAAACTGTTTTTT.

The chain uses TRBV5-1 and TRBJ1-1; 9 nucleotides align to TRBD1. J lost 1 base, V lost 3 bases, and 4 bases had no gene match. The CDR3 extends over 15 amino acids. In germline, CDR1 is SGHRS, CDR2 YFSETQ. For the CDR3, the DNA is TGCGCCAGCAGCTGGACAGGGGCCACGAACACTGAAGCTTTCTTT. This gives the protein CASSWTGATNTEAFF. Using reference TRBV5-1 and TRBJ1-1 for the parts outside the CDR3, the full variable domain is KAGVTQTPRYLIKTRGQQVTLSCSPISGHRSVSWYQQTPGQGLQFLFEYFSETQRNKGNFPGRFSGRQFSNSRSEMNVSTLELGDSALYLCASSWTGATNTEAFFGQGTRLTVV.

The genes are TRBV11-1 and TRBJ1-5, with D unresolved. The CDR3 length is 15 residues. V was pared by 4 bases and J by 1 base, with 11 bases between. Looked up from germline, CDR1 is SGHAT and CDR2 is FQDESV (reference sequence). The CDR3 sequence is CASSYTAFSNQPQHF. The CDR3 DNA is TGTGCCAGCAGCTATACAGCATTCAGCAATCAGCCCCAGCATTTT. The full variable domain, its missing parts supplied by reference TRBV11-1 and TRBJ1-5, is EAEVAQSPRYKITEKSQAVAFWCDPISGHATLYWYRQILGQGPELLVQFQDESVVDDSQLPKDRFSAERLKGVDSTLKIQPAELGDSAMYLCASSYTAFSNQPQHFGDGTRLSIL.

V usage is TRBV11-2 and J usage is TRBJ1-3; D is ambiguous. V was clipped by 5 bases and J by 0 bases, with 8 bases between them. From germline, CDR1 is SGHAT and CDR2 FQNNGV. The CDR3 consists of 14 residues. This CDR3 is CASSPQPSGNTIYF. The CDR3, as DNA: TGTGCCAGCAGCCCCCAGCCCTCTGGAAACACCATATATTTT.

The CDR3 DNA is TGTGCCAGCAGCCAAGAGCAGGGTTCGCACCGCGAAGCTTTCTTT. It yields the protein CASSQEQGSHREAFF. The chain joins TRBV4-2 to TRBJ1-1; D possibly corresponds to TRBD1 (5 bases). V lost 0 bases, J lost 8 bases, and 16 bases lay in between. The CDR3 extends over 15 amino acids. Germline-derived CDR1 and CDR2 are LGHNA and YNFKEQ.

Written as DNA, the CDR3 is TGTGCCAGCAGCTTACAAGGGAGCGGGTATGGCTACACCTTC. Protein sequence: CASSLQGSGYGYTF. The J gene is TRBJ1-2, the V gene TRBV5-4; D remains unclear. V was cut by 2 bases and J by 5 bases, with 13 bases left in between. The CDR3 loop spans 14 amino acids. CDR1 is SGHNT, CDR2 YYREEE, per germline (reference sequence).

This rearrangement joins TRBV11-2 to TRBJ1-1; maybe TRBD1 (6 bases). The CDR3 spans 16 residues. V shed 3 bases and J shed 4 bases, with 18 bases lying between them. CDR1 and CDR2 from the germline V gene are SGHAT and FQNNGV. The CDR3 sequence is CASSFYWGGAGTEAFF. As DNA, the CDR3 is TGTGCCAGCAGCTTCTATTGGGGGGGCGCTGGCACTGAAGCTTTCTTT.

This clone occurred once. The V gene is TRBV28, the J gene TRBJ1-2; TRBD1 matches 9 bases. The germline V gene has CDR1 MDHEN and CDR2 SYDVKM. The CDR3 length is 14 residues. V lost 5 bases, J lost 8 bases, and 9 bases stayed unmatched. The CDR3: CASSLTQGAFGYTF. The CDR3 DNA is TGTGCCAGCAGTCTGACACAGGGGGCATTCGGCTACACCTTC.

The chain employs TRBV6-6 and TRBJ1-2; D perhaps matches TRBD1 (5 bases). Trimming left V 6 bases short and J 4 bases short, with 15 bases between. The CDR3 contains 14 residues. CDR1 is MNHNY, CDR2 SVGAGI, per germline (reference sequence). This chain's CDR3 is CASSSPPDSYGYTF. The CDR3 nucleotides read TGTGCCAGCAGCTCCCCACCCGACAGCTATGGCTACACCTTC.

The J gene is TRBJ1-2, the V gene TRBV27; no firm D call. The CDR3 runs to 13 residues. Per the germline V gene, CDR1 is MNHEY and CDR2 is SMNVEV (reference sequence). The V end was cut by 6 bases, the J end by 7 bases, with 15 bases between. The CDR3 region is CASSLTRVGGYTF. The CDR3 region has the DNA TGTGCCAGCAGCCTTACTCGGGTGGGTGGCTACACCTTC.

This sequence joins TRBV29-1 and TRBJ1-1; 12 bases are shared with TRBD1. The junction had 9 bases not matched to a gene; V was cut back by 7 bases and J by 3 bases. This CDR3 region has 15 residues. Germline V gives CDR1 SQVTM, CDR2 ANQGSEA. This CDR3 reads CSGGTGGRAYTEAFF. In DNA, the CDR3 is TGCAGCGGTGGGACAGGGGGCCGGGCGTACACTGAAGCTTTCTTT. Filled out from reference TRBV29-1 and TRBJ1-1, the complete variable domain reads SAVISQKPSRDICQRGTSLTIQCQVDSQVTMMFWYRQQPGQSLTLIATANQGSEATYESGFVIDKFPISRPNLTFSTLTVSNMSPEDSSIYLCSGGTGGRAYTEAFFGQGTRLTVV.

V usage is TRBV30 and J usage is TRBJ1-2; 9 bases align to TRBD1. V was pared by 7 bases and J by 2 bases, with 5 bases of the junction left unmatched. This CDR3 spans 13 amino acids. Germline V gene lookup returns CDR1 GTSNPN and CDR2 SVGIG (reference sequence). In DNA, the CDR3 is TGTGCCTCGGACAGGGGTTCAAACTATGGCTACACCTTC. Translated: CASDRGSNYGYTF.

V and J are TRBV27 and TRBJ1-2; tentatively, D is TRBD1 (5 bases). The CDR3 sequence is 13 residues long. The ends were cut back, 3 bases at V and 3 bases at J, with 8 bases in the middle. Germline CDR1 and CDR2: MNHEY and SMNVEV (reference sequence). CDR3 residues: CASSFQGYYGYTF. DNA of the CDR3: TGTGCCAGCAGTTTTCAGGGCTACTATGGCTACACCTTC.

The rearrangement uses TRBV28 and TRBJ2-7; D is unresolved. CDR1 is MDHEN and CDR2 is SYDVKM in the germline V gene. The CDR3 totals 14 residues. Between the trimmed V and J ends, which lost 6 bases and 2 bases, there was a span of 14 bases. This CDR3 reads CASSAPQPPYEQYF. The CDR3 coding sequence is TGTGCCAGCAGCGCCCCACAGCCACCCTACGAGCAGTACTTC.

V is TRBV7-9 and J is TRBJ1-1; no reliable D call. The V end was cut by 5 bases, the J end by 1 base, with 17 bases between. Germline CDR1 and CDR2: SEHNR and FQNEAQ (reference sequence). The CDR3 runs 16 residues. The CDR3 DNA is TGTGCCAGCAGCCCTAGGTTCTGGGCAGGGAACACTGAAGCTTTCTTT. It encodes CASSPRFWAGNTEAFF.

The chain has TRBV5-4 and TRBJ2-1, with D perhaps given as TRBD1 or TRBD2 (5 bases each). The ends were cut back, 4 bases at V and 13 bases at J, with 21 bases in the middle. CDR3 length: 14 amino acids. The germline V gene encodes CDR1 SGHNT and CDR2 YYREEE (reference sequence). The CDR3 DNA follows: TGTGCCAGCAGCCCACTTGGGACCTCCGAGAGTCAGTTCTTC. Translated, it gives CASSPLGTSESQFF.

The J gene is TRBJ2-2, the V gene TRBV7-7; the D gene could be TRBD1 or TRBD2 (5 bases each). Looked up from germline, CDR1 is SSHAT and CDR2 is FNYEAQ (reference sequence). The CDR3 is 15 amino acids. Trimming shortened V by 1 base and J by 1 base, and 7 bases separated the two germline ends. CDR3 DNA sequence: TGTGCCAGCAGCTTAGTTGGGGGGAACACCGGGGAGCTGTTTTTT. Residues: CASSLVGGNTGELFF.

The J gene is TRBJ2-7, the V gene TRBV7-8, with 8 bases that match TRBD1. The germline V gene encodes CDR1 SGHVS and CDR2 FQNEAQ. Unmatched junction bases numbered 6, after V lost 0 bases and J lost 5 bases. The CDR3 loop spans 15 amino acids. CDR3 sequence (DNA): TGTGCCAGCAGCTTAGCTCCAGGGGGCGCGGACGAGCAGTACTTC. The encoded protein is CASSLAPGGADEQYF.

The genes are TRBV7-2 and TRBJ1-5; D is unclear. Germline V CDR1 and CDR2: SGHTA, FQGNSA. Trimming removed 3 bases from V and 1 base from J, with 4 bases in between. CDR3 length: 13 amino acids. CDR3 in DNA: TGTGCCAGCAGCTTGGACAGCAATCAGCCCCAGCATTTT. Its protein is CASSLDSNQPQHF.

The chain uses TRBV5-1 and TRBJ2-1, with 12 positions matching TRBD1. The CDR3 sequence is 18 residues long. Per the germline V gene, CDR1 is SGHRS and CDR2 is YFSETQ. J gave up 0 bases and V 4 bases, and 8 bases lay outside the gene matches. The CDR3 loop is CASSQGQGAFGSYNEQFF. The CDR3, as DNA: TGCGCCAGCAGCCAGGGACAGGGGGCCTTCGGCTCCTACAATGAGCAGTTCTTC.

The chain carries TRBV7-6 and TRBJ2-5; no definite D call. This CDR3 contains 13 residues. Germline V CDR1 and CDR2: SGHVS, FNYEAQ. V was pared by 1 base and J by 1 base, with 4 bases between. CDR3 nucleotides: TGTGCCAGCAGCTTAGTTCCCCAAGAGACCCAGTACTTC. As protein: CASSLVPQETQYF.

The rearrangement joins TRBV28 to TRBJ1-2; a weak D match, TRBD1 (6 bases). The germline V and J ends were trimmed by 7 bases and 7 bases, with 19 bases remaining between them. Germline CDR1 reads MDHEN; CDR2 reads SYDVKM. The CDR3 runs to 14 residues. This CDR3 is CASINSGGAGGYTF. The CDR3 bases are TGTGCCAGCATTAATAGTGGGGGGGCTGGTGGCTACACCTTC.